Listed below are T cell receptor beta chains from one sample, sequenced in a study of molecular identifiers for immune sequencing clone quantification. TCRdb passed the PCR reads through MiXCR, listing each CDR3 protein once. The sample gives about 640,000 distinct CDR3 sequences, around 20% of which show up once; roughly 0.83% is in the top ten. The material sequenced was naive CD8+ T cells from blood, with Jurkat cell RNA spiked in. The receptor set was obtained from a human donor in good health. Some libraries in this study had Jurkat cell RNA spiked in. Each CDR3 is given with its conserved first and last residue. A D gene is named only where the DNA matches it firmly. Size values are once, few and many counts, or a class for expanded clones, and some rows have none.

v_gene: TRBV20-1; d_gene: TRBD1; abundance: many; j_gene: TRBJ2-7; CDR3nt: TGCAGTGCTAGACAACAGGGGTCGTGGGACGAGCAGTACTTC; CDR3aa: CSARQQGSWDEQYF
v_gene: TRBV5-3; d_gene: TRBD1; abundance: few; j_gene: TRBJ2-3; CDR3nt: TGTGCCAGAAGCCGGGGACAGGGAGGGACAGATACGCAGTATTTT; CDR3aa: CARSRGQGGTDTQYF
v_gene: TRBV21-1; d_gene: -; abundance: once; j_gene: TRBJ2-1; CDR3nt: TGTGCCAGCAGCAAGTTAGACAGGGGATCATACAATGAGCAGTTCTTC; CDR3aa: CASSKLDRGSYNEQFF
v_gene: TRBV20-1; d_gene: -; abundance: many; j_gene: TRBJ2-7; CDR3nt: TGCAGTGCTAGATCGTCCTACGAGCAGTACTTC; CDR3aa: CSARSSYEQYF
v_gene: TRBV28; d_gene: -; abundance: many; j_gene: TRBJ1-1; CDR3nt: TGTGCCAGCAGATTGGGGATGAACACTGAAGCTTTCTTT; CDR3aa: CASRLGMNTEAFF
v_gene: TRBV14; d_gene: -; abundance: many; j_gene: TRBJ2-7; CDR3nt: TGTGCCAGCAGCCCTATCGGCTACGAGCAGTACTTC; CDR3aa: CASSPIGYEQYF
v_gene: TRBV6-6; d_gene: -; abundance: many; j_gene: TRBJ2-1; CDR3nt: TGTGCCAGCAGTTACGGTAATGTGGAGCAGTTCTTC; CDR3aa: CASSYGNVEQFF
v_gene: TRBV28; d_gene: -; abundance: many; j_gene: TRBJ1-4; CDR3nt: TGTGCCAGCAGTTTCGACCGTGAAAAACTGTTTTTT; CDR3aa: CASSFDREKLFF
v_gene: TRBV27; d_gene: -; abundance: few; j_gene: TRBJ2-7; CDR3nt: TGTGCCAGCAGTTTATCGTCCAGCTCCTACGAGCAGTACTTC; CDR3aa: CASSLSSSSYEQYF
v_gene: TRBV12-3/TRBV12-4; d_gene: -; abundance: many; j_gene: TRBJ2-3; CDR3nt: TGTGCCAGCAGTTTTTGGGGGGGCACCACAGATACGCAGTATTTT; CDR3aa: CASSFWGGTTDTQYF
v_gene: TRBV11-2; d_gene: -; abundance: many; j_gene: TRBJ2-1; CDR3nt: TGTGCCAGCAGCTCGTGGGGCCTATACAATGAGCAGTTCTTC; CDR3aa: CASSSWGLYNEQFF
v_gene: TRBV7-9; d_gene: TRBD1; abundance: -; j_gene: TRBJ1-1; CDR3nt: TGTGCCAGCAGCTACGACAGGGACATGAACACTGAAGCTTTCTTT; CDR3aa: CASSYDRDMNTEAFF
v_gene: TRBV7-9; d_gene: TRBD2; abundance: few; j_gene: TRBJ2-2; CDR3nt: TGTGCCAGCAGCGACGAGCTAGCGGGGGGCCACACCGGGGAGCTGTTTTTT; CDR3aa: CASSDELAGGHTGELFF
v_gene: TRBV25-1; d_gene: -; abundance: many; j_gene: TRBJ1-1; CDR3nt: TGTGCCAGCAGTGAATTTATGGACACTGAAGCTTTCTTT; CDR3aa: CASSEFMDTEAFF
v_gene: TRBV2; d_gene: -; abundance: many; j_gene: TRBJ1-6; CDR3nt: TGTGCCAGCTCCGAGCGGGGGCCACATTCACCCCTCCACTTT; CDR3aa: CASSERGPHSPLHF
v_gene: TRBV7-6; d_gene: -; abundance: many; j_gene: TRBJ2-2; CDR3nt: TGTGCCAGCAGCTTAGGTGTAGATCACACCGGGGAGCTGTTTTTT; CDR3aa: CASSLGVDHTGELFF
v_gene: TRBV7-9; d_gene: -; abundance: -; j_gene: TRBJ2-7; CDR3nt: TGTGCCAGCAGCTTGGACTCACATTCCTACGAGCAGTACTTC; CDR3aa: CASSLDSHSYEQYF
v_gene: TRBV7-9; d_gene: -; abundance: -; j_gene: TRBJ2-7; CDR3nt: TGTGCCAGCAGCTCCACGCGACAGATTATTTACGAGCAGTACTTC; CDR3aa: CASSSTRQIIYEQYF
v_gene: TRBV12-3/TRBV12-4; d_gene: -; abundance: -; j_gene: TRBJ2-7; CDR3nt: TGTGCCAGCAGTAACTCTCCCCACGCCGGGACTTCGACCTACGAGCAGTACTTC; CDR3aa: CASSNSPHAGTSTYEQYF
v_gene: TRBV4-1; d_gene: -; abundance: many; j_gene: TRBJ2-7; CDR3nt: TGCGCCAGCAGCCAATTAACAGGTGGGGGCTACGAGCAGTACTTC; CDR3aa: CASSQLTGGGYEQYF
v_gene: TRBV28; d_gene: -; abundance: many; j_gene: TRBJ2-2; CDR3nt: TGTGCCAGCAGTATCCTCCATGGTACCGGGGAGCTGTTTTTT; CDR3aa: CASSILHGTGELFF
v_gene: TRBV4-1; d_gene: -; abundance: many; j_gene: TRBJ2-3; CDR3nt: TGCGCCAGCAGCCAAGTACCAAGCGGCACAGATACGCAGTATTTT; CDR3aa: CASSQVPSGTDTQYF
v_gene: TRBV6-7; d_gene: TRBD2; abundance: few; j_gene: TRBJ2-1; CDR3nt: TGTGCCAGCAGTCCTGTGGGGAGCGGGGGTCACAATGAGCAGTTCTTC; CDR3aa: CASSPVGSGGHNEQFF
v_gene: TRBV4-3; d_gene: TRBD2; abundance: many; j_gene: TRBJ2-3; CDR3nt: TGCGCCAGCAGCCAAGATAGCGGGGGCGCCTTAGGTACGCAGTATTTT; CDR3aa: CASSQDSGGALGTQYF